A single TCR beta chain is shown here with its context. Assay used: immunoSEQ multiplex PCR; TCRdb lists only in-frame clones, some missing. The sample carries fewer than 250,000 clones, about four fifths recorded once. The CDR3 totals 16 residues. The data stem from a study of blood T cell repertoires in COVID-19. The V call is TRBV12-2, the J call TRBJ2-7; the table's TRBD2 call for D was not verified on the DNA. TRBV12-2 is classified as a pseudogene. The sequenced material came from PBMCs or T cells enriched from blood (not recorded which). The receptor was isolated from a middle-aged woman who had been exposed to COVID-19. This CDR3 reads CASRPPRREDSYEQYF. CDR3 coding DNA: TGTGCAAGTCGTCCACCGCGACGGGAAGACTCCTACGAGCAGTACTTC.